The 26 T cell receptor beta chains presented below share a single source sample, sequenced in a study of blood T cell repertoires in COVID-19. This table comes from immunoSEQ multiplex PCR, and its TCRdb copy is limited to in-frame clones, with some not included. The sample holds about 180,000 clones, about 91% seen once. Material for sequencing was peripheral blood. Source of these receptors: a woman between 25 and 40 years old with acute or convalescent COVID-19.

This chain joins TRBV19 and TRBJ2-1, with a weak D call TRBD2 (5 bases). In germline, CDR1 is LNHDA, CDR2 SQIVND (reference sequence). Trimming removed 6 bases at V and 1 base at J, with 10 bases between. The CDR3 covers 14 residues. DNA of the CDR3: TGTGCCAGTAGATATTCGGGATCCTACAATGAGCAGTTCTTC. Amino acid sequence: CASRYSGSYNEQFF. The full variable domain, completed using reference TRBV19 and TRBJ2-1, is DGGITQSPKYLFRKEGQNVTLSCEQNLNHDAMYWYRQDPGQGLRLIYYSQIVNDFQKGDIAEGYSVSREKKESFPLTVTSAQKNPTAFYLCASRYSGSYNEQFFGPGTRLTVL.

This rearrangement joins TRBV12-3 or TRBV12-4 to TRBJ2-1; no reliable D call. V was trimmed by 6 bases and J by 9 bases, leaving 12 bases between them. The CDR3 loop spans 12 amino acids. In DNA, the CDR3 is TGTGCCAGCAGACCGGGTGGAACTGAGCAGTTCTTC. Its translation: CASRPGGTEQFF.

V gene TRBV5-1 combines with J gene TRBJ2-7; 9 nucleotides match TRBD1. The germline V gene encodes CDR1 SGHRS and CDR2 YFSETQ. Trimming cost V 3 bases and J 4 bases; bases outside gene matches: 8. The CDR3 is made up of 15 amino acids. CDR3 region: CASSSLQGASYEQYF. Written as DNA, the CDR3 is TGCGCCAGCAGCTCATTACAGGGGGCGAGTTACGAGCAGTACTTC.

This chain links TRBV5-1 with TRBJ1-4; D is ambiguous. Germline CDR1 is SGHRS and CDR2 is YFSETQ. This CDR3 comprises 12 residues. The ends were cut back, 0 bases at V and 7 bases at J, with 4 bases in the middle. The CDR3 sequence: CASSLDSEKLFF. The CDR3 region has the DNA TGCGCCAGCAGCTTGGATAGTGAAAAACTGTTTTTT.

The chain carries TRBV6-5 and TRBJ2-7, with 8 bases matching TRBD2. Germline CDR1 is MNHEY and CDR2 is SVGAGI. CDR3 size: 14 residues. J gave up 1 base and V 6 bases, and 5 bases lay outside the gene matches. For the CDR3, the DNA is TGTGCCAGCAGGGGAGCGGGAGTGTCCTACGAGCAGTACTTC. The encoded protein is CASRGAGVSYEQYF.

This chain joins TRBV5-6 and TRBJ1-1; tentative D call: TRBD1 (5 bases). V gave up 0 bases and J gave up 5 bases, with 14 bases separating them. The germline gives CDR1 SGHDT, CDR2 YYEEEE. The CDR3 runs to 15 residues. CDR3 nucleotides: TGTGCCAGCAGCTTGGGGGCCCTTAGGGGAACTGAAGCTTTCTTT. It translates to CASSLGALRGTEAFF. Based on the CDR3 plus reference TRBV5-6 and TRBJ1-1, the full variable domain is DAGVTQSPTHLIKTRGQQVTLRCSPKSGHDTVSWYQQALGQGPQFIFQYYEEEERQRGNFPDRFSGHQFPNYSSELNVNALLLGDSALYLCASSLGALRGTEAFFGQGTRLTVV.

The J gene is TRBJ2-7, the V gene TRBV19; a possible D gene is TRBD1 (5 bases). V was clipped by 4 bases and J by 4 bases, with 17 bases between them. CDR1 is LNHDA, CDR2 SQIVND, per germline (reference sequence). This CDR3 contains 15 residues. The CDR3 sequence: CASSTQGTGSYEQYF. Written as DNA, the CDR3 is TGTGCCAGTAGTACTCAGGGTACGGGTTCTTACGAGCAGTACTTC.

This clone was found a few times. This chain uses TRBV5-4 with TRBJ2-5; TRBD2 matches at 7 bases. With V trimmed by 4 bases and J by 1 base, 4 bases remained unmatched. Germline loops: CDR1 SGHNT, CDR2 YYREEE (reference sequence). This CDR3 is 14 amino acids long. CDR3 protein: CASSGVAGQETQYF. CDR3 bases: TGTGCCAGCAGCGGAGTAGCGGGCCAAGAGACCCAGTACTTC.

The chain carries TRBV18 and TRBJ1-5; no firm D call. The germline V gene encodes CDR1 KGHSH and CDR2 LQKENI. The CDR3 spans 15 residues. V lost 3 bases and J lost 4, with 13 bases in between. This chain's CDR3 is CASSPSANRNQPQHF. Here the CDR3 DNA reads TGTGCCAGCTCACCCTCCGCAAATCGGAATCAGCCCCAGCATTTT.

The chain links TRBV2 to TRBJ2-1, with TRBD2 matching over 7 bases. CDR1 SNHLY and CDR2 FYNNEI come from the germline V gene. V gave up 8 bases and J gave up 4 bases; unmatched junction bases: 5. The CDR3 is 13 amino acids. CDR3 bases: TGTGCCAGCGGTCTAGCGGTTTACAATGAGCAGTTCTTC. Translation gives CASGLAVYNEQFF.

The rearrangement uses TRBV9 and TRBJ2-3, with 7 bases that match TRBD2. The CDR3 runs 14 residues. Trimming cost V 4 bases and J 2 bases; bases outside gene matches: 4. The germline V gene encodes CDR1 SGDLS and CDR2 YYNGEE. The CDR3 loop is CASSLLAHTDTQYF. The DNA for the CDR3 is TGTGCCAGCAGCTTACTAGCGCACACAGATACGCAGTATTTT.

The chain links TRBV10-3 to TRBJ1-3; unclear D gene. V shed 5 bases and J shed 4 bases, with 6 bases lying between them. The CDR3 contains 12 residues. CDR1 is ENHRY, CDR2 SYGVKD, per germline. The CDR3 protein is CAISPRGNTIYF. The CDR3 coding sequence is TGTGCCATCAGTCCCAGGGGAAACACCATATATTTT.

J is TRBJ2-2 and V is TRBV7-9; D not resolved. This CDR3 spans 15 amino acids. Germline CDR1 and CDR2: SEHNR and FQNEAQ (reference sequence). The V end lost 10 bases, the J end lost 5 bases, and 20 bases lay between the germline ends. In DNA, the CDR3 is TGTGCCACTTCCAGTTGGGTAGCCGGGACCGGGGAGCTGTTTTTT. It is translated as CATSSWVAGTGELFF.

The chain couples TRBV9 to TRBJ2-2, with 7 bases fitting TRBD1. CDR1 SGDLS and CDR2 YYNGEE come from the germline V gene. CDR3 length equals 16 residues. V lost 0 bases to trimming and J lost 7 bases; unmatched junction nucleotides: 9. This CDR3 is CASSVDEGAFGGELFF. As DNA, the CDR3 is TGTGCCAGCAGCGTAGACGAGGGGGCGTTCGGCGGGGAGCTGTTTTTT.

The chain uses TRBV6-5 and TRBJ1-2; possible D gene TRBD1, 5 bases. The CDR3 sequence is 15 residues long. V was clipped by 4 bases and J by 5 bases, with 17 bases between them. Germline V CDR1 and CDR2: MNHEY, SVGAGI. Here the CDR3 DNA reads TGTGCCAGCAGTTCTACTTTAAGCGCAGGGTATGGCTACACCTTC. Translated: CASSSTLSAGYGYTF.

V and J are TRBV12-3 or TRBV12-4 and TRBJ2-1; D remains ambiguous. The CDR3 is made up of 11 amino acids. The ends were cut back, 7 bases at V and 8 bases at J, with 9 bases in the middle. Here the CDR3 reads CASTRSHEQFF. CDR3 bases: TGTGCCAGCACGAGGAGCCATGAGCAGTTCTTC.

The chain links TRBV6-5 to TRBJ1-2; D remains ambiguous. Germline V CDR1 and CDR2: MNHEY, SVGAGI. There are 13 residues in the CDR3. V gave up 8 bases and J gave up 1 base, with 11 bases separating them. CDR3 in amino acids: CASAPVLNYGYTF. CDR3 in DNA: TGTGCCAGCGCCCCGGTTCTTAACTATGGCTACACCTTC.

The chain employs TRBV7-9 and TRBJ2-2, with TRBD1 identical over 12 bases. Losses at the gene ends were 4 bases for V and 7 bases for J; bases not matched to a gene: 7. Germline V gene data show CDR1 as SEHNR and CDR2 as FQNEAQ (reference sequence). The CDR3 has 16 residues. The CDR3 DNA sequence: TGTGCCAGCAGCTCATGGGACAGGGGGCATGGCGGGGAGCTGTTTTTT. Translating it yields CASSSWDRGHGGELFF.

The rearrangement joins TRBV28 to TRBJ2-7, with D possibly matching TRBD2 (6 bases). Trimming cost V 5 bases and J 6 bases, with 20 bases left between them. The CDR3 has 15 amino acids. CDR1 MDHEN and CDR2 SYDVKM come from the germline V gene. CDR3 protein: CASSVPGLPVGEQYF. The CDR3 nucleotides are TGTGCCAGCAGTGTACCGGGACTCCCTGTGGGCGAGCAGTACTTC.

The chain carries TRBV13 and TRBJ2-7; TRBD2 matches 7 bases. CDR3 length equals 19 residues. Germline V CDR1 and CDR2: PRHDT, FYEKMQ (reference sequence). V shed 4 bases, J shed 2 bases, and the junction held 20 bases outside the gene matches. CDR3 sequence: CASSYRPKLSSGRAYEQYF. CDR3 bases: TGTGCCAGCAGCTACCGCCCGAAGCTATCTAGCGGAAGAGCCTACGAGCAGTACTTC. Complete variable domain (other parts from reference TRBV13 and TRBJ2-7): AAGVIQSPRHLIKEKRETATLKCYPIPRHDTVYWYQQGPGQDPQFLISFYEKMQSDKGSIPDRFSAQQFSDYHSELNMSSLELGDSALYFCASSYRPKLSSGRAYEQYFGPGTRLTVT.

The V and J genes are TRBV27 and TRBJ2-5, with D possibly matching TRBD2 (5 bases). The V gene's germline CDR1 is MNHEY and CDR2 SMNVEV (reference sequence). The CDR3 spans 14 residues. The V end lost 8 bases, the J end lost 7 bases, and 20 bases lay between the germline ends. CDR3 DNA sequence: TGTGCCAGCGCAGAATTTAGGGCCCGGGGGACCCAGTACTTC. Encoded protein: CASAEFRARGTQYF.

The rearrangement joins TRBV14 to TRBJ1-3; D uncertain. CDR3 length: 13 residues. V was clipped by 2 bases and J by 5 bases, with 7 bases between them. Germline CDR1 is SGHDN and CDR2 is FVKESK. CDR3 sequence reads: CASSQSHRNTIYF. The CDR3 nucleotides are TGTGCCAGCAGCCAATCACACAGAAACACCATATATTTT.

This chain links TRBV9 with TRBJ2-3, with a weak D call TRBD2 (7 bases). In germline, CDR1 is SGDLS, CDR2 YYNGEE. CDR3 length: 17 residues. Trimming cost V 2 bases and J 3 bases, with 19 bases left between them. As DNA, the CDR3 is TGTGCCAGCAGCGTCGACCTTGGGGGGGCGTTGACAGATACGCAGTATTTT. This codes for CASSVDLGGALTDTQYF.

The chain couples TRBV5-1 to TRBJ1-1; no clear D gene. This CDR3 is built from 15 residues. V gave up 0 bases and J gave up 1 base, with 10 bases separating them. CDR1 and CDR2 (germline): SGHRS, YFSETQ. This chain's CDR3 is CASSLGRVPNTEAFF. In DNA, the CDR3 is TGCGCCAGCAGCTTGGGTCGGGTCCCGAACACTGAAGCTTTCTTT.

Here the CDR3 reads CASRSDRAAFF. In DNA form, the CDR3 reads TGTGCCAGCAGGTCGGACAGGGCAGCTTTCTTT. The chain joins TRBV12-3 or TRBV12-4 to TRBJ1-1; TRBD1 agrees at 8 bases. The CDR3 totals 11 residues. The trim removed 6 bases at V and 10 bases at J, leaving 4 bases unmatched.

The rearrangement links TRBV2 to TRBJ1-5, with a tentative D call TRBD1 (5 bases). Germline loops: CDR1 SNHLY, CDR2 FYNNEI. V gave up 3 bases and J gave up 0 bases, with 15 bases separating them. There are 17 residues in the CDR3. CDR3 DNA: TGTGCCAGCAGTGAGGGACGGAGGGTCTATAGCAATCAGCCCCAGCATTTT. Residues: CASSEGRRVYSNQPQHF.